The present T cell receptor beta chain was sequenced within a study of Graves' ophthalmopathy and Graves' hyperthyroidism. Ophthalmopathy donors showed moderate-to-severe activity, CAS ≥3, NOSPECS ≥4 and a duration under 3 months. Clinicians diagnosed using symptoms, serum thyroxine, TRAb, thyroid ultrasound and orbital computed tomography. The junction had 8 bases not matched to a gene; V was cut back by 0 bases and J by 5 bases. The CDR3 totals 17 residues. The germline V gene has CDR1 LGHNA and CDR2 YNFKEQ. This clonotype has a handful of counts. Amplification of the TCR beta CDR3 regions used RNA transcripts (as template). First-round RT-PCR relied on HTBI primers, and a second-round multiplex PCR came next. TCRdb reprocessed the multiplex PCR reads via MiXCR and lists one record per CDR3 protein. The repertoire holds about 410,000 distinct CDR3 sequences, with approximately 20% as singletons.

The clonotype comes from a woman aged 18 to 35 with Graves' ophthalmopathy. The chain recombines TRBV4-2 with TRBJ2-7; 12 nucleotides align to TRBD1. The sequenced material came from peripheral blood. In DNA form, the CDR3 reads TGTGCCAGCAGCCAAGACTTTGGTGGGACAGGGGGCCACGAGCAGTACTTC. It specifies CASSQDFGGTGGHEQYF.